This is a list of T cell receptor beta chains from one sample in a study of shared clonotypes between healthy human individuals. The protocol was immunoSEQ multiplex PCR, while the TCRdb copy is restricted to in-frame clones and leaves out a portion. The sample includes hundreds of thousands of clones, around three quarters of them seen just once. Sequenced material: PBMCs. The receptors derive from a woman in her thirties or forties in good health. Some clones in this sample may be carry-over from other donors' samples. The CDR3 runs from the conserved cysteine through the conserved F or W. The D gene is left open where the match is weak. Only part of the rows carry a size: once, few, many, or a class if the clone is expanded.

v_gene,d_gene,j_gene,abundance,CDR3nt,CDR3aa
TRBV30,TRBD2,TRBJ2-2,-,TGTGCCTGGTTAGCGGGGCCCTCCTCAGGCGGGGAGCTGTTTTTT,CAWLAGPSSGGELFF
TRBV28,-,TRBJ2-3,-,TGTGCCAGCAGACCTCCCTCCGAAGGCACAGATACGCAGTATTTT,CASRPPSEGTDTQYF
TRBV16,-,TRBJ1-3,-,TGTGCCAGCAGCCAATCGAGGGTAGCCGCCGGAAACACCATATATTTT,CASSQSRVAAGNTIYF
TRBV27,TRBD2,TRBJ2-3,-,TGTGCCAGCAGTTTACTCGGGACTAGCGGGAGAGCAGATACGCAGTATTTT,CASSLLGTSGRADTQYF
TRBV7-2,TRBD2,TRBJ2-5,-,TGTGCCAGCAGCTTAGTGGTTAGCGGGAGGCCCGCCGTCGAGACCCAGTACTTC,CASSLVVSGRPAVETQYF
TRBV30,-,TRBJ2-1,-,TGTGCCTGGATGGTAATAGCTGGCAGTGAGCAGTTCTTC,CAWMVIAGSEQFF
TRBV5-4,-,TRBJ1-4,few,TGTGCCAGCGGCACGGGAGGGGCTACTAATGAAAAACTGTTTTTT,CASGTGGATNEKLFF
TRBV23-1,TRBD1,TRBJ1-4,-,TGCGCCAGCAGTCATTCCGGGACAGGCCGTTCAACTAATGAAAAACTGTTTTTT,CASSHSGTGRSTNEKLFF
TRBV18,-,TRBJ1-1,-,TGTGCCAGCTCAACCTCTTTGGTTCAGAACACTGAAGCTTTCTTT,CASSTSLVQNTEAFF
TRBV29-1,-,TRBJ2-3,-,TGCAGCGTAGAGACTAGCACAGATACGCAGTATTTT,CSVETSTDTQYF
TRBV28,TRBD1,TRBJ1-3,-,TGTGCCAGCGGGGGACAGCCTCGTTATTCTGGAAACACCATATATTTT,CASGGQPRYSGNTIYF
TRBV11-3,TRBD2,TRBJ2-2,-,TGTGCCAGCAGCTTAACAGCGGGAGGGCCAGCTACCGGGGAGCTGTTTTTT,CASSLTAGGPATGELFF
TRBV7-9,TRBD1,TRBJ2-1,-,TGTGCCAGCAGCCCCGGGACAGTCCCCTACAATGAGCAGTTCTTC,CASSPGTVPYNEQFF
TRBV20-1,-,TRBJ1-2,-,TGCAGTGCTAAGGGGAGCTATGGCTACACCTTC,CSAKGSYGYTF
TRBV16,-,TRBJ1-1,few,TGTGCCAGCAGCCATGGTCTAGAGACTGAAGCTTTCTTT,CASSHGLETEAFF
TRBV28,TRBD1,TRBJ2-7,-,TGTGCCAGCAGTTCTTCACCAGGGGGCGCGGAAGAGCAGTACTTC,CASSSSPGGAEEQYF
TRBV20-1,-,TRBJ2-7,-,TGCAGTGCTCCCCGGGACTACGAGCAGTACTTC,CSAPRDYEQYF
TRBV5-4,-,TRBJ2-5,-,TGTGCCAGCAGGAATCGGCTCAAAGAGACCCAGTACTTC,CASRNRLKETQYF
TRBV5-6,-,TRBJ2-7,-,TGTGCCAGCAGCTTCGGGGTCGAGCAGTACTTC,CASSFGVEQYF
TRBV7-8,TRBD2,TRBJ2-3,-,TGTGCCAGCAGCTTTGCGGGAGGGGGCACAGATACGCAGTATTTT,CASSFAGGGTDTQYF
TRBV7-9,TRBD1,TRBJ2-7,-,TGTGCCAGCAGCTTATTAGGACAGGGTGGGTACGAGCAGTACTTC,CASSLLGQGGYEQYF
TRBV29-1,TRBD1,TRBJ1-1,-,TGCAGCGTTGTATATGAGGGGGCGCGATTGACTGAAGCTTTCTTT,CSVVYEGARLTEAFF
TRBV7-2,-,TRBJ1-3,-,TGTGCCAGCAGCCCCCAGGGGTCCCACTCTGGAAACACCATATATTTT,CASSPQGSHSGNTIYF
TRBV5-1,-,TRBJ2-7,-,TGCGCCAGCAGCCCCCGGACGGGGCGGAACGAGCAGTACTTC,CASSPRTGRNEQYF
TRBV7-9,-,TRBJ2-7,-,TGTGCCAGCAGCTTGGGCGCCCCCTACGAGCAGTACTTC,CASSLGAPYEQYF
TRBV28,-,TRBJ1-1,once,TGTGCCTGCGGACGGGGGGCGTTTAAGAGGGCGCTGGACACTGAAGCTTTCTTT,CACGRGAFKRALDTEAFF
TRBV7-2,TRBD2,TRBJ2-7,-,TGTGCCAGCAGCTCCACTAGCGGGAGGTGGTACGAGCAGTACTTC,CASSSTSGRWYEQYF
TRBV7-2,TRBD1,TRBJ2-5,-,TGTGCCAGCAGCCTAGCCCCGGGACAGCGTCAAGAGACCCAGTACTTC,CASSLAPGQRQETQYF
TRBV30,TRBD2,TRBJ2-5,few,TGTGCCTGGAGTGCAGGACTAGCGGGAGAGACCCAGTACTTC,CAWSAGLAGETQYF
TRBV19,TRBD1,TRBJ1-2,-,TGTGCCAGTAAAGAATCTCCGGGGACAGGGGGCAGCTATGGCTACACCTTC,CASKESPGTGGSYGYTF
TRBV7-9,TRBD1,TRBJ1-2,-,TGTGCCAGCAGCTTAAGGGGGCAGGACTATGGCTACACCTTC,CASSLRGQDYGYTF
TRBV2,-,TRBJ1-4,few,TGTGCCAGCACACCGAGAACCACCTCTAATGAAAAACTGTTTTTT,CASTPRTTSNEKLFF
TRBV4-1,-,TRBJ2-1,-,TGCGCCAGCAGCCAAGTCCTTGGAGCAACTTACAATGAGCAGTTCTTC,CASSQVLGATYNEQFF
TRBV9,-,TRBJ2-5,few,TGTGCCAGCCGCCGATTTGGGGGCAGGGAAGAGACCCAGTACTTC,CASRRFGGREETQYF
TRBV9,-,TRBJ2-7,-,TGTGCCAGCAGCGCCGATGGGGACACCATCTACGAGCAGTACTTC,CASSADGDTIYEQYF
TRBV9,TRBD2,TRBJ2-2,few,TGTGCCAGCAGCGGACTAGCGGGAGTGTGGACCGGGGAGCTGTTTTTT,CASSGLAGVWTGELFF
TRBV29-1,-,TRBJ2-7,-,TGCAGCGTTTTGCAGTCCTACGAGCAGTACTTC,CSVLQSYEQYF
TRBV14,-,TRBJ2-1,-,TGTGCCAGCAGCCAAGATATGCGGAATGAGCAGTTCTTC,CASSQDMRNEQFF
TRBV27,-,TRBJ1-2,-,TGTGCCAGCAGTAACCTGGGGGGCGGCTATGGCTACACCTTC,CASSNLGGGYGYTF
TRBV14,TRBD1,TRBJ2-5,few,TGTGCCAGCAGCCGGACAGGGGGCGAATTGAGGCCTCGAGAGACCCAGTACTTC,CASSRTGGELRPRETQYF
TRBV6-1,TRBD1,TRBJ1-1,once,TGTGCCAGCAGTGACCGGACAGGAGGTACTGAAGCTTTCTTT,CASSDRTGGTEAFF
TRBV18,TRBD2,TRBJ2-7,-,TGTGCCAGCTCACCAGGAGGGCGGGAGGGCACCTACGAGCAGTACTTC,CASSPGGREGTYEQYF
TRBV7-3,TRBD2,TRBJ2-1,-,TGTGCCAGCAGCCCAAAGGTCCCCGGGACTACCCGATCTTACAATGAGCAGTTCTTC,CASSPKVPGTTRSYNEQFF
TRBV7-3,-,TRBJ2-6,many,TGTGCCAGCAGCCTAGCGCGTACTGGGGCCAACGTCCTGACTTTC,CASSLARTGANVLTF
TRBV7-8,TRBD2,TRBJ2-2,-,TGTGCCAGCAGCCCACATCGAGCGGGAGCGGGCGGGGAGCTGTTTTTT,CASSPHRAGAGGELFF
TRBV6-4,-,TRBJ2-2,-,TGTGCCAGCAGCTTTTGTGGACAGCCGAACACCGGGGAGCTGTTTTTT,CASSFCGQPNTGELFF
TRBV7-9,-,TRBJ1-4,-,TGTGTCCTCGAAGAGGTAGGGGAAAAACTGTTTTTT,CVLEEVGEKLFF
TRBV4-2,TRBD1,TRBJ2-7,-,TGTGCCAGCAGCCAAGACGGACAGGGAGTCCCCTACGAGCAGTACTTC,CASSQDGQGVPYEQYF
TRBV7-2,-,TRBJ2-7,-,TGTGCCAGCAGCTTAGGGGGCAGGGTTTTCCACCACGAGCAGTACTTC,CASSLGGRVFHHEQYF
TRBV28,-,TRBJ2-7,many,TGTGCCAGCAGTCCCCCTGGGGGCGGCCCAAACCCCGAGCAGTACTTC,CASSPPGGGPNPEQYF
TRBV5-4,TRBD2,TRBJ2-5,-,TGTGCCAGCAGCCCTGGTAGCGGGAGTATCGGGGAGACCCAGTACTTC,CASSPGSGSIGETQYF
TRBV7-9,-,TRBJ2-5,-,TGTGCCAGCAGCTTAGCTACCGGACAAGAGACCCAGTACTTC,CASSLATGQETQYF